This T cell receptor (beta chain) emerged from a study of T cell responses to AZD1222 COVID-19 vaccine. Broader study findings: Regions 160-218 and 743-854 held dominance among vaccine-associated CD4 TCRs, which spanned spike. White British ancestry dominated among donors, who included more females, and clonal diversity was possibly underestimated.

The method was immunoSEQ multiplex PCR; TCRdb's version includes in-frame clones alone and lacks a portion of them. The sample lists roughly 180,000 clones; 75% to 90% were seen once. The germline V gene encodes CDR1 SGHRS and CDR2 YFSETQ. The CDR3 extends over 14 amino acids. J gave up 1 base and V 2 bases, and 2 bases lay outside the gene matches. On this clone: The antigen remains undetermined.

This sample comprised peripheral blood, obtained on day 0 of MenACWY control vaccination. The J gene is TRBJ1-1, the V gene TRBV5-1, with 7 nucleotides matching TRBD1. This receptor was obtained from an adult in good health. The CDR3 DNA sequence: TGCGCCAGCAGCTTCAGGACAGGGAACACTGAAGCTTTCTTT. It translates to CASSFRTGNTEAFF.